This T cell receptor beta chain was obtained from a study of PD-L1 blockade in urothelial cancer. Study-wide findings and caveats: For durable-benefit patients, tumor-associated blood clones expanded more at 3 weeks. Below-median pretreatment blood TCR clonality was associated with improved progression-free and overall survival.

This CDR3 is 16 amino acids long. From germline, CDR1 is SGHTA and CDR2 FQGNSA. Deletions cut 3 bases from V and 5 bases from J, with 19 bases between. Time point defined: pretreatment peripheral blood. The patients' disease, urothelial carcinoma, was locally advanced or metastatic. Method: immunoSEQ multiplex PCR; TCRdb's copy keeps in-frame clones and lacks some. The sample contains around 100,000 clones, roughly 84% of which appear only once. A note on this clone: The antigen is not known.

This chain connects TRBV7-2 to TRBJ1-1; perhaps TRBD1 as D (5 bases). The TCR was taken from a man aged 60 to 75 with urothelial cancer. Sequenced material: PBMCs, taken around atezolizumab (anti-PD-L1) treatment. This CDR3 reads CASSFDLRQGGTEAFF. The CDR3 DNA sequence: TGTGCCAGCAGCTTCGATTTGCGTCAGGGTGGGACTGAAGCTTTCTTT.